This T cell receptor beta chain was sequenced in a study of cytomegalovirus exposure and HLA in healthy donors. The CDR3 runs 14 residues. The germline gives CDR1 MNHNS, CDR2 SASEGT. With V trimmed by 7 bases and J by 7 bases, 8 bases remained unmatched. As regards this clone: The antigen is undetermined.

Study observations and caveats: Cytomegalovirus status was reportedly diagnosed by the classifier with high sensitivity and specificity. What TCR beta sequences reportedly achieved was accurate prediction of HLA-A and HLA-B alleles in most subjects.

PCR primers comprised 60 Vbeta and 13 Jbeta primers. Original data processing: Later, tens of millions of unique TCR beta chains were counted in an analysis, and about 12 million of them were shared. Sequencing used immunoSEQ multiplex PCR; TCRdb keeps in-frame clones, though not all of them. That table is the source of V, J and clone size, and D and trimming were worked out from the DNA. The sample consists of 100,000 to 150,000 clones, around 77% of them appearing once. This clonotype was sampled from a human donor in good health. The chain joins TRBV6-1 to TRBJ2-2; 8 nucleotides line up with TRBD1. Sequences were obtained from PBMCs. For the CDR3, the DNA is TGTGCCAGCACGCCTGGGACAGGTGGCGGGGAGCTGTTTTTT. It encodes CASTPGTGGGELFF.